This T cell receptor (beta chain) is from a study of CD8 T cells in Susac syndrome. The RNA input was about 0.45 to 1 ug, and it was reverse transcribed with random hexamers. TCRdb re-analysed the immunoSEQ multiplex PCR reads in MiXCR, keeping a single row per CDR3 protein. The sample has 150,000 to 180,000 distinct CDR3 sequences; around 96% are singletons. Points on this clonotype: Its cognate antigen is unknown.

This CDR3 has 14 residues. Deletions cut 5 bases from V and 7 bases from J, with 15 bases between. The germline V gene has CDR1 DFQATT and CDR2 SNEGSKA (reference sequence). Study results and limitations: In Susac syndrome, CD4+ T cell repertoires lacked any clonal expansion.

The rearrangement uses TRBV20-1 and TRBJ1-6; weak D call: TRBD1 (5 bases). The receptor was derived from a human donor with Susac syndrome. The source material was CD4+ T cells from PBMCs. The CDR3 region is CSALPGTSNSPLHF. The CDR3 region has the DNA TGCAGTGCTCTGCCCGGGACCTCCAATTCACCCCTCCACTTT.